This passage covers 2 T cell receptor beta chains from one sample sequenced in a study of vaccination and CD4 T cells after COVID-19. Scientists ran DNA taken from cultured CD4+ T cells through the Oncomine TCR Beta short-read assay for sequencing. TCRdb redid the calling of the PCR reads with MiXCR, one entry per CDR3 protein. The repertoire includes 20,000 or so distinct CDR3 sequences, roughly 23% of them detected once, and 7.5% to 8% sits in the top ten. Treatment denoted: approximately 9-day PBMC culture with coronavirus spike peptide pools or control peptides (ViraFEST assay). No antigens are known for them. The sequenced material came from cultured CD4+ T cells from blood. The receptor source for this set is a human donor with COVID-19.

The chain recombines TRBV15 with TRBJ2-1; no definite D call. The CDR3 is made up of 21 amino acids. Looked up from germline, CDR1 is LNHNV and CDR2 is YYDKDF (reference sequence). Deletions cut 0 bases from V and 3 bases from J, with 27 bases between. The CDR3 nucleotides read TGTGCCACCAGCAGAGACAAGAGCAGTACAAGGCATCGGATATACTACAATGAGCAGTTCTTC. Its translation is CATSRDKSSTRHRIYYNEQFF.

This chain connects TRBV19 to TRBJ2-3; D perhaps matches TRBD2 (6 bases). CDR1 is LNHDA, CDR2 SQIVND, per germline (reference sequence). This CDR3 is 14 amino acids long. Trimming left V 7 bases short and J 2 bases short, with 13 bases between. As DNA, the CDR3 is TGTGCCAGTACGTCTTGGGGGGACACAGATACGCAGTATTTT. As protein: CASTSWGDTDTQYF.